This T cell receptor beta chain was documented in a study of T cells after yellow fever vaccination. Study-wide background: SMART-Seq v4 Ultra Low Input prepared libraries from low-cell fractions.

Study-level points and caveats: The secondary response was weaker but peaked faster, day 5 versus 15. Reappearing after the booster were most of the clones from primary vaccination (almost 97% CD4, about 87% CD8). Across the CD4 and CD8 compartments, a small share of clonotypes was present in both.

One entry per CDR3 protein results from TCRdb running MiXCR on the 5' RACE reads. The table records around 250,000 distinct CDR3 sequences, 6.9% of them present only once. Points on this clonotype: Antigen specificity is unknown.

The V and J ends lost 7 bases and 10 bases respectively, with 23 bases between them. The germline V gene has CDR1 SGHKS and CDR2 YYEKEE (reference sequence). This CDR3 spans 14 amino acids. Sequences were derived from CD4+ T cells sorted from PBMCs, sampled 15 days after the yellow fever booster vaccination. The origin of this receptor is a man under 40 who received the YFV17D yellow fever vaccine. The chain is built from TRBV5-5 and TRBJ2-5; possible D gene TRBD2, 5 bases. CDR3 sequence reads: CASGDGRVLGVQYF. CDR3 DNA: TGTGCCAGCGGGGATGGCCGCGTACTCGGGGTCCAGTACTTC.